The sequence of this T cell receptor beta chain was determined in a study of blood T cell repertoires in COVID-19. The overall study: There were acute and convalescent COVID-19 samples, and they came from the United States, Italy and Spain. T cells, B-cell-depleted T cells, or PBMCs provided the cDNA or gDNA that served as material.

J gave up 5 bases and V 1 base, and 5 bases lay outside the gene matches. CDR3 size: 14 residues. CDR1 KGHSH and CDR2 LQKENI come from the germline V gene. Authors' analysis steps: Cell counts per sample came from amplifying reference gene primers. Clones were sequenced by immunoSEQ multiplex PCR, and TCRdb holds only the in-frame ones, with some missing. V and J calls and clone size are those listed in that table; D and trimming were worked out from the DNA. Counted here are 300,000 or so clones, about four fifths occurring once; the ten biggest clones make up about 1.2%. The chain is built from TRBV18 and TRBJ2-7; 7 nucleotides agree with TRBD2. The sequence derives from a woman aged 45-60 years with acute or convalescent COVID-19. Sequencing used peripheral blood. The CDR3 spells CASSPRSGEDEQYV. As DNA, the CDR3 is TGTGCCAGCTCACCACGGAGCGGGGAGGACGAGCAGTACGTC.